Listed below are T cell receptor beta chains from one sample, sequenced in a study of T cells of healthy individuals. TCRdb re-called the 5' RACE reads through MiXCR, storing one row per CDR3 protein. The sample contains 60,000 to 80,000 distinct CDR3 sequences, 15% to 20% of which appear only once. The origin of the receptors is a human donor in good health. Both conserved end residues are part of each CDR3. Fields, in order: J gene, clone size, D gene, V gene, CDR3 protein, CDR3 DNA. D genes are given only for firm matches. Rows may omit the clone size; those that give it use once, few, many or a size class.

TRBJ1-6	many	TRBD1	TRBV7-9	CASSLATGVSPLHF	TGTGCCAGCAGCTTAGCCACAGGGGTCTCACCCCTCCACTTT
TRBJ1-6	many	NA	TRBV20-1	CSASRGVLSPLHF	TGCAGTGCTAGTAGGGGTGTTCTTTCACCCCTCCACTTT
TRBJ1-6	many	NA	TRBV13	CASSLGVGAGTSPLHF	TGTGCCAGCAGCTTAGGGGTGGGGGCAGGGACCTCACCCCTCCACTTT
TRBJ2-7	many	NA	TRBV6-2/TRBV6-3	CASRQGNDEQYF	TGTGCCAGCAGACAGGGTAACGACGAGCAGTACTTC
TRBJ2-1	NA	NA	TRBV5-4	CASSTGGGFEFLRLLF	TGTGCCAGCTCCACCGGCGGCGGGTTTGAATTTTTACGCTTACTCTTC
TRBJ1-5	many	NA	TRBV20-1	CSAYIMYHRVPRGNQPQHF	TGCAGTGCGTACATAATGTACCACAGGGTCCCACGGGGCAATCAGCCCCAGCATTTT
TRBJ1-1	few	NA	TRBV28	CASRIQGGNPEAFF	TGTGCCAGCAGAATACAGGGAGGGAACCCTGAAGCTTTCTTT
TRBJ1-6	NA	NA	TRBV7-9	CASSLVVGENRDSPLHF	TGTGCCAGCAGCTTAGTCGTGGGGGAAAACAGGGATTCACCCCTCCACTTT
TRBJ1-4	few	NA	TRBV9	CASSPVGGNEKLFF	TGTGCCAGCAGCCCGGTCGGGGGGAATGAAAAACTGTTTTTT
TRBJ2-7	many	TRBD1	TRBV4-3	CASSHAGTGHMTYEQYF	TGCGCCAGCAGCCATGCCGGGACAGGCCATATGACGTACGAGCAGTACTTC
TRBJ2-7	many	NA	TRBV20-1	CSARVPGPSYEQYF	TGCAGTGCTAGAGTACCGGGCCCAAGCTACGAGCAGTACTTC
TRBJ2-7	many	TRBD1	TRBV18	CASSPPILRQGPYEQYF	TGTGCCAGCTCACCACCGATCCTTAGACAGGGGCCTTACGAGCAGTACTTC
TRBJ2-1	once	TRBD2	TRBV20-1	CSAVSGEAYNEQFF	TGCAGTGCTGTTAGCGGGGAAGCCTACAATGAGCAGTTCTTC
TRBJ1-5	many	NA	TRBV20-1	CSASQGANQPQHF	TGCAGTGCTTCACAGGGTGCGAATCAGCCCCAGCATTTT
TRBJ2-5	NA	NA	TRBV30	CAFTGQKETQYF	TGTGCCTTTACGGGACAAAAAGAGACCCAGTACTTC
TRBJ2-3	NA	TRBD2	TRBV4-1	CASSPTPGLAPDTQYF	TGCGCCAGCAGCCCTACGCCGGGACTAGCCCCAGATACGCAGTATTTT
TRBJ1-1	few	NA	TRBV4-3	CASSQQAGAYEAFF	TGCGCCAGCAGCCAACAGGCGGGGGCCTATGAAGCTTTCTTT
TRBJ1-1	NA	NA	TRBV10-3	CAISDPTGQVNTEAFF	TGTGCCATCAGTGACCCGACAGGTCAGGTGAACACTGAAGCTTTCTTT
TRBJ1-4	many	NA	TRBV6-1	CASSEPGGGRFEKLFF	TGTGCCAGCAGTGAACCTGGAGGGGGAAGGTTCGAAAAACTGTTTTTT
TRBJ2-1	many	NA	TRBV11-2	CASSSNARHNEQFF	TGTGCCAGCAGTTCCAACGCTAGACACAATGAGCAGTTCTTC
TRBJ2-7	many	TRBD1	TRBV27	CASRYRTGQPYEQYF	TGTGCCAGCAGATACAGGACAGGGCAACCCTACGAGCAGTACTTC
TRBJ2-1	NA	TRBD2	TRBV4-3	CASSQDELALDEQFF	TGCGCCAGCAGCCAAGACGAACTAGCGCTGGATGAGCAGTTCTTC
TRBJ1-2	NA	NA	TRBV30	CAWRASSSGYTF	TGTGCCTGGAGAGCTAGCAGCTCTGGCTACACCTTC
TRBJ2-5	many	TRBD2	TRBV11-2	CASSLGGGSSGQETQYF	TGTGCCAGCAGCTTAGGAGGGGGGTCTAGCGGGCAAGAGACCCAGTACTTC
TRBJ2-3	few	TRBD1	TRBV27	CASSGTGVDTQYF	TGTGCCAGCAGCGGGACAGGGGTAGATACGCAGTATTTT
TRBJ2-1	many	TRBD1	TRBV30	CAWRGQAVSYNEQFF	TGTGCCTGGAGAGGACAGGCGGTTTCCTACAATGAGCAGTTCTTC
TRBJ2-7	NA	NA	TRBV25-1	CASSDGVNEQYF	TGTGCCAGCAGTGATGGTGTCAACGAGCAGTACTTC